Presented here are 28 T cell receptor beta chains from one specimen sequenced in a study of T cells in women clearing cervical HPV infection. Profiling relied on immunoSEQ multiplex PCR, and the TCRdb table lists in-frame clones only, not all of them. Its table records roughly 48,000 clones. Sequences were obtained from blood buffy coat. The receptors come from a woman between 18 and 69 years old with a cervical HPV16 infection that either progressed to CIN3+ or cleared (not recorded which).

In the case of this clone: With the read ending 3 residues before the CDR3 end, the germline J gene is used to fill in that end. The chain uses TRBV4-1 and TRBJ1-2; perhaps TRBD1 as D (6 bases). Germline CDR1 reads MGHRA; CDR2 reads YSYEKL. Trimming removed 3 bases at V and 3 bases at J, with 14 bases between. This CDR3 has 15 amino acids. CDR3 in amino acids: CASSHTRKGDYGYTF. The CDR3 DNA, read in part, is TGCGCCAGCAGCCATACACGAAAGGGGGACTATGGC.

Worth noting for this clone: The read falls 3 residues short of the CDR3 end, and the missing part is taken from the germline J gene. This chain joins TRBV4-2 and TRBJ1-5, with D possibly being TRBD1 (5 bases). CDR1 LGHNA and CDR2 YNFKEQ come from the germline V gene. CDR3 length: 15 amino acids. Trimming took off 0 bases at V and 5 bases at J, with 11 bases between the two ends. CDR3 DNA (partial): TGTGCCAGCAGCCAAGATATGGGGCTCCATCAGCCC. Amino acid sequence: CASSQDMGLHQP. In full, the CDR3 is CASSQDMGLHQPQHF.

About this clone: The read terminates 3 residues ahead of where the CDR3 ends, so the germline J gene completes it. The chain employs TRBV2 and TRBJ2-7; 14 bases line up with TRBD2. Germline trimming cut 10 bases from V and 5 bases from J; bases unmatched to any gene: 10. This CDR3 has 15 amino acids. The germline V gene encodes CDR1 SNHLY and CDR2 FYNNEI. CDR3 DNA (partial): TGTGCCATAGCGGGACTAGCGGGAGTATACGACGAG. Residues: CAIAGLAGVYDE. The entire CDR3 sequence reads CAIAGLAGVYDEQYF.

Concerning this clone itself: Read coverage stops 3 residues before the CDR3 terminus; the germline J gene supplies the remainder. V and J are TRBV20-1 and TRBJ2-7; 13 bases map to TRBD2. The junction had 2 bases not matched to a gene; V was cut back by 2 bases and J by 4 bases. The CDR3 contains 14 residues. Germline V lookup: CDR1 DFQATT, CDR2 SNEGSKA (reference sequence). The CDR3 is CSARRTSGRYEQYF. CDR3 bases read: TGCAGTGCTAGACGGACTAGCGGGAGATACGAG.

Concerning this clone itself: The CDR3 goes on 3 residues after the read ends, and that part is filled in from the germline J gene. The gene calls are TRBV18 and TRBJ2-7, with D possibly being TRBD2 (5 bases). The CDR3 runs 17 residues. With 3 bases removed from V and 1 base from J, the gap between germline ends came to 19 bases. CDR1 is KGHSH and CDR2 is LQKENI in the germline V gene. The CDR3 DNA, read in part, is TGTGCCAGCTCACCTCAATTCGGGCAGCGGAATTCCTACGAG. Its protein is CASSPQFGQRNSYE. The whole CDR3 sequence reads CASSPQFGQRNSYEQYF.

For this clone: The observed sequence ends 3 residues before the CDR3 terminus, with the missing tail filled in from the germline J gene. The J gene is TRBJ2-3, the V gene TRBV2, with a possible D match to TRBD1 (5 bases). CDR1 SNHLY and CDR2 FYNNEI come from the germline V gene. Trimming took off 3 bases at V and 0 bases at J, with 13 bases between the two ends. This CDR3 spans 16 amino acids. The covered CDR3 bases are TGTGCCAGCAGTGAGGCCCCTGGGGCTAGCACAGATACG. This gives the protein CASSEAPGASTDT. The full CDR3 protein reads CASSEAPGASTDTQYF. The complete variable domain, with remaining parts taken from reference TRBV2 and TRBJ2-3, reads EPEVTQTPSHQVTQMGQEVILRCVPISNHLYFYWYRQILGQKVEFLVSFYNNEISEKSEIFDDQFSVERPDGSNFTLKIRSTKLEDSAMYFCASSEAPGASTDTQYFGPGTRLTVL.

To note about this clone: The missing CDR3 end, 3 residues past where the read stops, is filled in from the germline J gene. The chain recombines TRBV20-1 with TRBJ2-7; 8 nucleotides line up with TRBD2. Trimming cost V 6 bases and J 4 bases; bases outside gene matches: 11. Germline V gives CDR1 DFQATT, CDR2 SNEGSKA (reference sequence). There are 14 residues in the CDR3. The CDR3 is CSAPAGGWGYEQYF. The sequenced part of the CDR3 DNA is TGCAGTGCCCCCGCGGGGGGATGGGGATACGAG.

The DNA read from the CDR3 is TGTGCCAGCATCTGGGGCAGGGCGAACACTGAA. This sequence encodes CASIWGRANTE. The CDR3 reads in full as CASIWGRANTEAFF. This chain links TRBV28 with TRBJ1-1; a weak D match, TRBD1 (5 bases). The sequence runs out 3 residues before the end of the CDR3; the remainder is reconstructed from the germline J gene. V gave up 7 bases and J gave up 1 base, with 13 bases separating them. Looked up from germline, CDR1 is MDHEN and CDR2 is SYDVKM. The CDR3 is 14 amino acids.

The CDR3 region is CASSRTAHGYTF. The CDR3 DNA, read in part, is TGTGCCAGCAGTCGGACAGCCCATGGC. The chain employs TRBV5-8 and TRBJ1-2, with a tentative D call TRBD1 (6 bases). The CDR3 end is not reached by the read, which stops 3 residues before it; the germline J gene fills it in. The CDR3 contains 12 residues. Germline CDR1 is SGHTS and CDR2 is YDEGEE. V gave up 5 bases and J gave up 6 bases, with 11 bases separating them.

Concerning this clone: The read is 3 residues too short to cover the CDR3 end, so that end is filled in from the germline J gene. The chain is built from TRBV6-1 and TRBJ2-7; D is undetermined. Deletions cut 0 bases from V and 3 bases from J, with 3 bases between. From germline, CDR1 is MNHNS and CDR2 SASEGT. The CDR3 is 12 amino acids. This chain's CDR3 is CASSEARYEQYF. Partial CDR3 DNA: TGTGCCAGCAGTGAAGCCCGCTACGAG.

About this clone: Read data end 3 residues before the CDR3 end; the end is taken from the germline J gene. The rearrangement links TRBV20-1 to TRBJ1-2, with D uncertain. This CDR3 region has 10 residues. From germline, CDR1 is DFQATT and CDR2 SNEGSKA (reference sequence). CDR3 DNA (partial): TGCAGTGCCCAGCGGAGGAAC. Translation gives CSAQRRN. The entire CDR3 reads CSAQRRNYTF.

A word on this clone: From the germline J gene comes the end of the CDR3, since the read stops 3 residues before it. The V call is TRBV20-1, the J call TRBJ2-3, with a weak D call TRBD1 (6 bases). This CDR3 has 16 amino acids. Germline V lookup: CDR1 DFQATT, CDR2 SNEGSKA (reference sequence). Trimming stripped 6 bases from V and 2 bases from J, with 21 bases between. The sequenced part of the CDR3 DNA is TGCAGTGCCAACATCCGAATCGACAGGCTCACAGATACG. Translation gives CSANIRIDRLTDT. The CDR3 reads in full as CSANIRIDRLTDTQYF.

With regard to this clone: The read is 3 residues too short to cover the CDR3 end, so that end is filled in from the germline J gene. The rearrangement uses TRBV20-1 and TRBJ1-5; D unresolved. The CDR3 consists of 11 residues. Looked up from germline, CDR1 is DFQATT and CDR2 is SNEGSKA (reference sequence). V shed 5 bases and J shed 7 bases, with 9 bases lying between them. Here the CDR3 reads CSARRGQPQHF. The part of the CDR3 DNA that was read is TGCAGTGCTCGTCGGGGACAGCCC.

Points on this clone: From the germline J gene comes the end of the CDR3, since the read stops 3 residues before it. The V and J genes are TRBV4-1 and TRBJ1-1; D gene ambiguous. Trimming removed 0 bases at V and 5 bases at J, with 10 bases between. Germline V gene sequence: CDR1 MGHRA, CDR2 YSYEKL. The CDR3 has 14 amino acids. The covered CDR3 bases are TGCGCCAGCAGCCAAGACCCAAAAGGGACTGAA. Protein sequence: CASSQDPKGTE. The entire CDR3 is CASSQDPKGTEAFF.

As to this clone: The read stops 3 residues short of the end of the CDR3; the missing end is completed from the germline J gene. This chain connects TRBV2 to TRBJ1-2; possible D gene TRBD1, 5 bases. Trimming removed 7 bases at V and 4 bases at J, with 10 bases between. CDR1 SNHLY and CDR2 FYNNEI come from the germline V gene. The CDR3 has 12 amino acids. CDR3 bases read: TGTGCCAGCACCAGACAGACCTATGGC. Translation gives CASTRQTYG. The entire CDR3 is CASTRQTYGYTF.

With respect to this clone: With the read ending 3 residues before the CDR3 end, the germline J gene is used to fill in that end. The chain joins TRBV10-3 to TRBJ1-1; TRBD1 might be the D (6 bases). The germline V gene has CDR1 ENHRY and CDR2 SYGVKD. The CDR3 loop spans 12 amino acids. The CDR3 spells CAISYQQGMAFF. Incomplete CDR3 DNA: TGTGCCATCAGTTACCAACAGGGAATG.

Regarding this clone: The read gets to within 3 residues of the CDR3 end, and the germline J gene fills in the rest. The chain carries TRBV5-1 and TRBJ2-3, with a weak D call TRBD1 (7 bases). With 3 bases removed from V and 0 bases from J, the gap between germline ends came to 8 bases. The germline V gene has CDR1 SGHRS and CDR2 YFSETQ. This CDR3 contains 14 residues. The CDR3 bases that were read are TGCGCCAGCAGCTCAGGGGGGAGCACAGATACG. This sequence encodes CASSSGGSTDT. The CDR3, in full, reads CASSSGGSTDTQYF.

Worth noting for this clone: The read falls 3 residues short of the CDR3 end, and the missing part is taken from the germline J gene. The V and J genes are TRBV7-9 and TRBJ2-7; 7 bases fit TRBD1. The CDR3 has 13 residues. Germline CDR1 and CDR2: SEHNR and FQNEAQ (reference sequence). V lost 2 bases and J lost 3; bases outside the gene matches: 1. CDR3 loop: CASSLRDSYEQYF. The part of the CDR3 DNA that was read is TGTGCCAGCAGCTTAAGGGACAGCTACGAG.

The CDR3 bases that were read are TGTGCCAGCAGTGGGCGGACTAGCGGGAGGGCCCTTGACGAG. Amino acid sequence: CASSGRTSGRALDE. The CDR3 in its entirety is CASSGRTSGRALDEQYF. The chain is built from TRBV28 and TRBJ2-7; 15 nucleotides line up with TRBD2. The read stops 3 residues short of the end of the CDR3; the missing end is completed from the germline J gene. CDR1 MDHEN and CDR2 SYDVKM come from the germline V gene. The CDR3 extends over 17 amino acids. Trimming cost V 5 bases and J 5 bases; bases outside gene matches: 10.

Points on this clone: The read gets to within 3 residues of the CDR3 end, and the germline J gene fills in the rest. This chain links TRBV14 with TRBJ1-1, with 8 bases aligning to TRBD1. After removal of 4 bases from V and 2 bases from J, the junction contained 6 bases not matched to a gene. The germline gives CDR1 SGHDN, CDR2 FVKESK. The CDR3 runs 15 residues. The sequenced CDR3 bases are TGTGCCAGCAGCCTTAGGACAGGGAGAAACACTGAA. Residues: CASSLRTGRNTE. The full CDR3 reads CASSLRTGRNTEAFF.

The CDR3 DNA, read in part, is TGTGCCAGCAGTTTAGCCGGGACAGGTATACACGAG. It encodes CASSLAGTGIHE. The entire CDR3 sequence reads CASSLAGTGIHEQYF. This sequence joins TRBV28 and TRBJ2-7; 8 bases align to TRBD1. The CDR3 goes on 3 residues after the read ends, and that part is filled in from the germline J gene. V shed 2 bases, J shed 5 bases, and the junction held 8 bases outside the gene matches. Germline assignment: CDR1 MDHEN and CDR2 SYDVKM. The CDR3 has 15 residues.

As for this clone: The DNA ends 3 residues before the CDR3 does, and the rest of the CDR3 is filled in from the germline J gene. The chain combines TRBV19 with TRBJ1-1; D possibly corresponds to TRBD1 (6 bases). Germline V gene lookup returns CDR1 LNHDA and CDR2 SQIVND (reference sequence). With 5 bases removed from V and 1 base from J, the gap between germline ends came to 17 bases. The CDR3 length is 16 residues. This CDR3 reads CASSGGQWRGNTEAFF. The sequenced part of the CDR3 DNA is TGTGCCAGTAGTGGAGGACAGTGGAGGGGGAACACTGAA. Full variable domain (outside the CDR3, taken from reference TRBV19 and TRBJ1-1): DGGITQSPKYLFRKEGQNVTLSCEQNLNHDAMYWYRQDPGQGLRLIYYSQIVNDFQKGDIAEGYSVSREKKESFPLTVTSAQKNPTAFYLCASSGGQWRGNTEAFFGQGTRLTVV.

Points on this clone: The read stops 3 residues short of the end of the CDR3; the missing end is completed from the germline J gene. V is TRBV20-1 and J is TRBJ2-1; 12 nucleotides align to TRBD1. The CDR3 contains 15 residues. The germline V gene encodes CDR1 DFQATT and CDR2 SNEGSKA (reference sequence). V gave up 3 bases and J gave up 8 bases; unmatched junction bases: 8. The CDR3 reads CSASNRDRGPYEQFF. Partial CDR3 DNA: TGCAGTGCTAGTAACCGGGACAGGGGGCCATATGAG.

With respect to this clone: The read falls 3 residues short of the CDR3 end, and the missing part is taken from the germline J gene. The chain combines TRBV7-3 with TRBJ2-5, with a weak D call TRBD2 (7 bases). V was shortened by 1 base and J by 2 bases, with 20 bases between the two germline ends. Germline assignment: CDR1 SGHTA and CDR2 FQGTGA. The CDR3 is 18 amino acids. CDR3 protein: CASSLRGKGGGQQETQYF. CDR3 DNA (partial): TGTGCCAGCAGCTTAAGAGGGAAGGGGGGGGGCCAGCAAGAGACC.

With respect to this clone: The read is 3 residues too short to cover the CDR3 end, so that end is filled in from the germline J gene. The chain combines TRBV30 with TRBJ1-1, with a weak D call TRBD1 (6 bases). Deletions cut 5 bases from V and 5 bases from J, with 15 bases between. From germline, CDR1 is GTSNPN and CDR2 SVGIG (reference sequence). The CDR3 extends over 13 amino acids. The covered CDR3 bases are TGTGCCTGGTGGGACATCTTGGGAACTGAA. As protein: CAWWDILGTE. The full CDR3 reads CAWWDILGTEAFF.

About this clone itself: Read coverage stops 3 residues before the CDR3 terminus; the germline J gene supplies the remainder. The chain is built from TRBV5-6 and TRBJ2-3; TRBD2 aligns across 7 bases. Germline V gene lookup returns CDR1 SGHDT and CDR2 YYEEEE. V lost 5 bases and J lost 4; bases outside the gene matches: 10. The CDR3 has 15 amino acids. The CDR3 loop reads CASSLAGTTADTQYF. The covered CDR3 bases are TGTGCCAGCAGTTTAGCCGGGACTACGGCAGATACG.

Details on this clone: With the read ending 3 residues before the CDR3 end, the germline J gene is used to fill in that end. This chain joins TRBV28 and TRBJ2-1; 9 bases line up with TRBD2. This CDR3 has 15 residues. The J segment lost 8 bases and the V segment lost 2 bases, leaving 7 bases of the junction unmatched. CDR1 MDHEN and CDR2 SYDVKM come from the germline V gene. CDR3: CASSLRAGGPHEQFF. The sequenced CDR3 bases are TGTGCCAGCAGTTTACGAGCGGGGGGCCCCCATGAG.

On this clone itself: The read ends 3 residues early relative to the CDR3; the germline J gene fills the gap. This chain links TRBV11-2 with TRBJ2-2; D possibly corresponds to TRBD2 (6 bases). The V end lost 1 base, the J end lost 2 bases, and 8 bases lay between the germline ends. The CDR3 extends over 15 amino acids. Germline CDR1 SGHAT, CDR2 FQNNGV. CDR3 in amino acids: CASSLGTINTGELFF. CDR3 bases read: TGTGCCAGCAGCTTAGGGACTATTAACACCGGGGAG.